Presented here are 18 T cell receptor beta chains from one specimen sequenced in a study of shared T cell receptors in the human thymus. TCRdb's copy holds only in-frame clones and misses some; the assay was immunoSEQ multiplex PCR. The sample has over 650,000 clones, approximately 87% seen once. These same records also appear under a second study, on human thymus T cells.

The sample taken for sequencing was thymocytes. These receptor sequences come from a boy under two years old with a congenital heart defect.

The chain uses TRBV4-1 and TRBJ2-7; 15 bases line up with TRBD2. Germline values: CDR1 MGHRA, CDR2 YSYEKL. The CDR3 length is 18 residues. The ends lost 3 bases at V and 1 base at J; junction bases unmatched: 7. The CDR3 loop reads CASSHRGTSGGSSYEQYF. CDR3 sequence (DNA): TGCGCCAGCAGCCACAGGGGGACTAGCGGGGGGTCATCCTACGAGCAGTACTTC.

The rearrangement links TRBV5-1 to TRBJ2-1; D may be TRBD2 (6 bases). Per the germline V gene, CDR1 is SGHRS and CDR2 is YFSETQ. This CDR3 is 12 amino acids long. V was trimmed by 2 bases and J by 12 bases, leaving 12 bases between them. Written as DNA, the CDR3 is TGCGCCAGCAGCTTCTGCGGGGTAGTGCAGTTCTTC. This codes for CASSFCGVVQFF.

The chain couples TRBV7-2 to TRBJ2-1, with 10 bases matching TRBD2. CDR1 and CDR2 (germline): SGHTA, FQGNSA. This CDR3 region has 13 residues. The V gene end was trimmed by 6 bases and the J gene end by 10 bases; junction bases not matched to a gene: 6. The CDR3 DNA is TGTGCCAGCAGTATAGCGGGGGGAGTGGAGCAGTTCTTC. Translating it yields CASSIAGGVEQFF.

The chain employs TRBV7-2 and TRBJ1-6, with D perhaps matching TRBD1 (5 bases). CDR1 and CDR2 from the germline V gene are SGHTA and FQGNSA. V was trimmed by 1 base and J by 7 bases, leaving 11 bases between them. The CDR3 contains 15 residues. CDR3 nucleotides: TGTGCCAGCAGCTTAGAGCCAGGGCCGAATTCACCCCTCCACTTT. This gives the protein CASSLEPGPNSPLHF.

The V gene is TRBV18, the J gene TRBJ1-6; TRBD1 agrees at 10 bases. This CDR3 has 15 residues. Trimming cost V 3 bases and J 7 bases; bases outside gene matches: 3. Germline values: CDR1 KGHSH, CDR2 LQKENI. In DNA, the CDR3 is TGTGCCAGCTCACCCCCGACAGGGGGCAATTCACCCCTCCACTTT. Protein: CASSPPTGGNSPLHF.

CDR3 in amino acids: CASSVVAQAGGENEQFF. In nucleotides, the CDR3 is TGTGCCAGCAGCGTAGTAGCCCAAGCGGGGGGTGAGAATGAGCAGTTCTTC. This chain uses TRBV9 with TRBJ2-1; 9 bases fit TRBD2. Germline V gene sequence: CDR1 SGDLS, CDR2 YYNGEE. V was clipped by 0 bases and J by 7 bases; unmatched bases: 11. The CDR3 loop spans 17 amino acids.

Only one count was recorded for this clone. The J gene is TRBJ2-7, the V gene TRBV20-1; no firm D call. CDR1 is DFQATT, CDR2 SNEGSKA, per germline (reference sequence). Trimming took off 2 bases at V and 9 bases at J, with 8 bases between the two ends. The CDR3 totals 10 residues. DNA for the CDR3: TGCAGTGCTAGAATGGCAGTGCAGTACTTC. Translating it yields CSARMAVQYF.

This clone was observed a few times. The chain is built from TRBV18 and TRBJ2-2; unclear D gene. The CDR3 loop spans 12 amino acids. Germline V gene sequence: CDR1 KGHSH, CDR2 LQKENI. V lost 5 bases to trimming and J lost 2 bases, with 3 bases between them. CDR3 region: CASSSNTGELFF. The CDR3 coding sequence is TGTGCCAGCTCATCAAACACCGGGGAGCTGTTTTTT. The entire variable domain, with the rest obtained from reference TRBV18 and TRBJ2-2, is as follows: NAGVMQNPRHLVRRRGQEARLRCSPMKGHSHVYWYRQLPEEGLKFMVYLQKENIIDESGMPKERFSAEFPKEGPSILRIQQVVRGDSAAYFCASSSNTGELFFGEGSRLTVL.

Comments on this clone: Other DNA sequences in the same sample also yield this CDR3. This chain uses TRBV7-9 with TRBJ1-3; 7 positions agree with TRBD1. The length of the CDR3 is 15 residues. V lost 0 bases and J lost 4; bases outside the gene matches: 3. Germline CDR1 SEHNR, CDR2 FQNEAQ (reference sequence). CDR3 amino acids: CASSLAPGQGNTIYF. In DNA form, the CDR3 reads TGTGCCAGCAGCTTAGCTCCGGGACAGGGAAACACCATATATTTT.

CDR3 nucleotides: TGCGCCAGCAGCTTGCCGGGAGTGGGCTACGAGCAGTACTTC. It codes for CASSLPGVGYEQYF. The V gene is TRBV5-1, the J gene TRBJ2-7; weak D call: TRBD2 (6 bases). The CDR3 runs 14 residues. Trimming cost V 1 base and J 3 bases, with 11 bases left between them. The germline V gene has CDR1 SGHRS and CDR2 YFSETQ.

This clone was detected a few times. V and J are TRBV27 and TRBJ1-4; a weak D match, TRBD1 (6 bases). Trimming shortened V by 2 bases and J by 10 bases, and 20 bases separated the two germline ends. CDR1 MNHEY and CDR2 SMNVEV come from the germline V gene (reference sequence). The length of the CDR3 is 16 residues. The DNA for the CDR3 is TGTGCCAGCAGTTTAGGGCCCGGGCAGGGGTCGGGAAAACTGTTTTTT. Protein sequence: CASSLGPGQGSGKLFF. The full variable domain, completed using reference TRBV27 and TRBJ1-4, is EAQVTQNPRYLITVTGKKLTVTCSQNMNHEYMSWYRQDPGLGLRQIYYSMNVEVTDKGDVPEGYKVSRKEKRNFPLILESPSPNQTSLYFCASSLGPGQGSGKLFFGSGTQLSVL.

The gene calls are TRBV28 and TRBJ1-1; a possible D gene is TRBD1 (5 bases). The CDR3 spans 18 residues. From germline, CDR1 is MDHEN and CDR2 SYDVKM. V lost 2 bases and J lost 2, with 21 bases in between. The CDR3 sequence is CASSLQPGTPSTNTEAFF. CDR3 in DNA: TGTGCCAGCAGTTTACAACCCGGGACTCCCAGTACTAACACTGAAGCTTTCTTT.

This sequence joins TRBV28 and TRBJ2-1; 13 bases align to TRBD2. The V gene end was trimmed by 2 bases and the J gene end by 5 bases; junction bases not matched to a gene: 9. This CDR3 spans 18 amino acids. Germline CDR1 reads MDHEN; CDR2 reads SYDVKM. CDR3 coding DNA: TGTGCCAGCAGTTTAAGGACTAGCGGGAGAATTTCCGACAATGAGCAGTTCTTC. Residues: CASSLRTSGRISDNEQFF.

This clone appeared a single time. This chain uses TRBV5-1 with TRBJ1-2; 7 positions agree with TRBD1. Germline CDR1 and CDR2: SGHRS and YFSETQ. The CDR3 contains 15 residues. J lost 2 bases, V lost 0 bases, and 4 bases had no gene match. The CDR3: CASSLDQDRNYGYTF. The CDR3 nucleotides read TGCGCCAGCAGCTTGGATCAGGACAGGAACTATGGCTACACCTTC.

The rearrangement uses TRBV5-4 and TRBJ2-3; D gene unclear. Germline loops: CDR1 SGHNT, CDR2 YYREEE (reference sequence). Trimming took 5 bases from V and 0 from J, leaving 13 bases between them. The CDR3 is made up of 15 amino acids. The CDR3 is CASSLGQTSTDTQYF. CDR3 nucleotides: TGTGCCAGCAGTCTTGGGCAAACGAGCACAGATACGCAGTATTTT. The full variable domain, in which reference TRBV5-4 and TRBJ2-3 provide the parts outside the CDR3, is ETGVTQSPTHLIKTRGQQVTLRCSSQSGHNTVSWYQQALGQGPQFIFQYYREEENGRGNFPPRFSGLQFPNYSSELNVNALELDDSALYLCASSLGQTSTDTQYFGPGTRLTVL.

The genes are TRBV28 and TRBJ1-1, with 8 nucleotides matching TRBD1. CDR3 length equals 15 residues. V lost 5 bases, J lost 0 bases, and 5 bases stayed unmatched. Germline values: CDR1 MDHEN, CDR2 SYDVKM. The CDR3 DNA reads TGTGCCAGCAGTCGACAGGGGATCTTGAACACTGAAGCTTTCTTT. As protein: CASSRQGILNTEAFF.

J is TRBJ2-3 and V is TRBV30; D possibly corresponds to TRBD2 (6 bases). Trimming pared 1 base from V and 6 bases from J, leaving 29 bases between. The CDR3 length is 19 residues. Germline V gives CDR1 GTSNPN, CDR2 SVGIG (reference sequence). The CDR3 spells CAWSDKGPMGGARFDTQYF. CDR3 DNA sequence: TGTGCCTGGAGTGACAAGGGGCCCATGGGCGGGGCCAGATTCGATACGCAGTATTTT.

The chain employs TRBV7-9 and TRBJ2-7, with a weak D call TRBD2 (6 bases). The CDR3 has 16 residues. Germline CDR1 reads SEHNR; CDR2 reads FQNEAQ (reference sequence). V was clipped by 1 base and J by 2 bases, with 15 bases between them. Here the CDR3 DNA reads TGTGCCAGCAGCTTAGTTAGGAGGGAAGAAACCTACGAGCAGTACTTC. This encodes CASSLVRREETYEQYF. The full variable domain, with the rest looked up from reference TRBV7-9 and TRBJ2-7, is DTGVSQNPRHKITKRGQNVTFRCDPISEHNRLYWYRQTLGQGPEFLTYFQNEAQLEKSRLLSDRFSAERPKGSFSTLEIQRTEQGDSAMYLCASSLVRREETYEQYFGPGTRLTVT.